What follows is one TCR beta chain and its context. The antigen is not known. The data originate from a study of beta chain features in type 1 diabetes. Study conclusions and caveats: Highly expressing activated T cells could be over-counted with a cDNA template.

The sequenced template was cDNA made from the entire isolated RNA. Clones were read by immunoSEQ multiplex PCR, and TCRdb kept only the in-frame ones, dropping some. Of 130,000 to 150,000 clones listed, about 7% are singletons. The germline CDR1 and CDR2 sequences are MNHEY and SVGAGI. The V gene lost 0 bases and the J gene lost 13 bases, with 19 bases spanning the gap. This CDR3 region has 15 residues. The sequenced sample consisted of central memory CD4+ T cells from blood. This clonotype was sampled from a woman aged 25 to 45 in good health. The chain recombines TRBV6-5 with TRBJ2-1; no clear D. CDR3 DNA sequence: TGTGCCAGCAGTTACTCTTTCTTACTCCGAAATCCCCAGTTCTTC. Its protein product is CASSYSFLLRNPQFF.